This entry lists 20 T cell receptor beta chains sequenced from one sample in a study of radiation and T cells in renal cell carcinoma. The time point is: baseline pretreatment blood. Treatment meaning: 15 Gy SBRT to primary tumor, nephrectomy 4 weeks later. Generated by immunoSEQ multiplex PCR, the TCRdb table keeps only in-frame clones and is missing some. The data contain 110,000 to 150,000 clones, 70% to 90% of them singletons. The material was blood, obtained from a patient whose treatment included radiotherapy and nephrectomy. All receptors derive from a woman aged 45 to 65 with renal cell carcinoma.

The CDR3, as DNA: TGTGCCAGCAGCTTAAGGCAGGGGGTTAGAAACATTCAGTACTTC. Amino acids: CASSLRQGVRNIQYF. This rearrangement joins TRBV7-2 to TRBJ2-4, with 7 bases matching TRBD1. V lost 2 bases to trimming and J lost 6 bases; unmatched junction nucleotides: 7. CDR3 length: 15 amino acids. CDR1 and CDR2 from the germline V gene are SGHTA and FQGNSA.

This clone was counted a few times. The V and J genes are TRBV7-2 and TRBJ1-3, with D unclear. V lost 5 bases, J lost 0 bases, and 8 bases lay in between. Germline V gene sequence: CDR1 SGHTA, CDR2 FQGNSA. The CDR3 consists of 14 residues. In nucleotides, the CDR3 is TGTGCCAGCAGCCCCGATCTCTCTGGAAACACCATATATTTT. This sequence encodes CASSPDLSGNTIYF.

The chain is built from TRBV9 and TRBJ2-7; D may be TRBD1 or TRBD2 (6 bases each). The CDR3 contains 14 residues. The V gene lost 0 bases and the J gene lost 6 bases, with 13 bases spanning the gap. The germline V gene encodes CDR1 SGDLS and CDR2 YYNGEE. Here the CDR3 reads CASSVATGRSEQYF. DNA for the CDR3: TGTGCCAGCAGCGTAGCTACAGGGAGGTCCGAGCAGTACTTC.

The rearrangement joins TRBV28 to TRBJ2-7; D is unresolved. Germline V gene sequence: CDR1 MDHEN, CDR2 SYDVKM. V lost 3 bases and J 7 bases, leaving 13 bases between the germline ends. There are 13 residues in the CDR3. The DNA for the CDR3 is TGTGCCAGCAGTTTTCGAGCATCACTGGAGCAGTACTTC. This encodes CASSFRASLEQYF.

This sequence joins TRBV15 and TRBJ2-2; possibly TRBD1 for D (6 bases). Germline CDR1 reads LNHNV; CDR2 reads YYDKDF (reference sequence). The CDR3 is 18 amino acids. Trimming took 0 bases from V and 0 from J, leaving 14 bases between them. The DNA for the CDR3 is TGTGCCACCAGCAGAGATCGGGCCCGGGACACGAACACCGGGGAGCTGTTTTTT. This codes for CATSRDRARDTNTGELFF.

In this sample, this clone turned up a few times. The V gene is TRBV2, the J gene TRBJ1-5; possible D gene TRBD1, 5 bases. Germline CDR1 reads SNHLY; CDR2 reads FYNNEI. Deletions cut 7 bases from V and 0 bases from J, with 10 bases between. CDR3 length: 14 amino acids. The CDR3 is CASKMTVSNQPQHF. The CDR3 nucleotides are TGTGCCAGCAAGATGACAGTTAGCAATCAGCCCCAGCATTTT.

The chain couples TRBV7-9 to TRBJ2-1, with 10 positions matching TRBD2. The CDR3 spans 15 residues. Looked up from germline, CDR1 is SEHNR and CDR2 is FQNEAQ (reference sequence). Unmatched junction bases numbered 4, after V lost 3 bases and J lost 5 bases. The CDR3 DNA reads TGTGCCAGCAGCTTTCTAGCGGGAGAAAACAATGAGCAGTTCTTC. Encoded protein: CASSFLAGENNEQFF.

CDR3 loop: CSSQGGQGETQYF. DNA for the CDR3: TGCAGCTCTCAAGGGGGGCAAGGGGAGACCCAGTACTTC. The chain recombines TRBV29-1 with TRBJ2-5, with D tentatively TRBD1 or TRBD2 (6 bases each). CDR1 SQVTM and CDR2 ANQGSEA come from the germline V gene. Trimming cost V 8 bases and J 5 bases, with 18 bases left between them. This CDR3 has 13 amino acids.

The chain employs TRBV9 and TRBJ2-7, with 8 positions matching TRBD2. Germline values: CDR1 SGDLS, CDR2 YYNGEE. The CDR3 is made up of 16 amino acids. The ends lost 3 bases at V and 0 bases at J; junction bases unmatched: 8. The CDR3 DNA follows: TGTGCCAGCAGCGCGTGGGGACTAGGGGCCTCCTACGAGCAGTACTTC. This encodes CASSAWGLGASYEQYF.

The genes are TRBV5-1 and TRBJ2-3; 8 positions agree with TRBD1. Germline V lookup: CDR1 SGHRS, CDR2 YFSETQ. The V and J ends lost 0 bases and 4 bases, in that order; junction bases with no gene match: 4. This CDR3 is built from 15 residues. Here the CDR3 reads CASSLVDRESDTQYF. Written as DNA, the CDR3 is TGCGCCAGCAGCTTGGTGGACAGGGAGTCAGATACGCAGTATTTT.

J is TRBJ1-1 and V is TRBV7-2; tentatively, D is TRBD1 (6 bases). CDR3 length equals 13 residues. Germline-derived CDR1 and CDR2 are SGHTA and FQGNSA. V lost 0 bases and J lost 8, with 10 bases in between. This CDR3 reads CASSLAGGREAFF. For the CDR3, the DNA is TGTGCCAGCAGCTTAGCGGGGGGCAGGGAAGCTTTCTTT.

The chain employs TRBV7-6 and TRBJ2-7, with 8 bases aligning to TRBD1. Germline V CDR1 and CDR2: SGHVS, FNYEAQ. V lost 3 bases and J lost 6; bases outside the gene matches: 7. The CDR3 has 14 amino acids. The CDR3 DNA is TGTGCCAGCAGCTTTGGACAGGGTTTTTCCGAGCAGTACTTC. Its translation: CASSFGQGFSEQYF.

The chain is built from TRBV7-9 and TRBJ2-4, with a possible D match to TRBD2 (6 bases). This CDR3 spans 14 amino acids. Germline loops: CDR1 SEHNR, CDR2 FQNEAQ (reference sequence). Deletions cut 2 bases from V and 11 bases from J, with 16 bases between. DNA for the CDR3: TGTGCCAGCAGCTTACTATCGGGGGACCACGTTCAGTACTTC. Amino acid sequence: CASSLLSGDHVQYF.

The rearrangement uses TRBV27 and TRBJ2-5; the D gene is possibly TRBD2 (6 bases). Trimming pared 2 bases from V and 7 bases from J, leaving 14 bases between. The CDR3 extends over 14 amino acids. Germline V CDR1 and CDR2: MNHEY, SMNVEV (reference sequence). The CDR3: CASSLSIEEGTQYF. CDR3 coding DNA: TGTGCCAGCAGTTTAAGTATAGAGGAGGGGACCCAGTACTTC.

CDR3 sequence reads: CASSYVDDTNYGYTF. DNA for the CDR3: TGTGCCAGCAGTTACGTTGACGACACTAACTATGGCTACACCTTC. The J gene is TRBJ1-2, the V gene TRBV6-5; D call uncertain. The length of the CDR3 is 15 residues. V lost 2 bases, J lost 0 bases, and 10 bases lay in between. Germline CDR1 is MNHEY and CDR2 is SVGAGI.

This clone was seen once. The V gene is TRBV6-4, the J gene TRBJ1-2; D not certain. This CDR3 has 16 amino acids. Looked up from germline, CDR1 is MRHNA and CDR2 is SNTAGT. Trimming removed 0 bases at V and 3 bases at J, with 14 bases between. The CDR3 DNA reads TGTGCCAGCAGTGACTCCCGGACCGGCGGGTACTATGGCTACACCTTC. Translation gives CASSDSRTGGYYGYTF.

The J gene is TRBJ2-7, the V gene TRBV7-6; D is uncertain. The CDR3 totals 14 residues. Trimming cost V 6 bases and J 3 bases, with 15 bases left between them. Germline V lookup: CDR1 SGHVS, CDR2 FNYEAQ. DNA of the CDR3: TGTGCCAGCAGTGGGCTCCATGGGGACTACGAGCAGTACTTC. Its protein is CASSGLHGDYEQYF.

This clone occurred once. V gene TRBV5-4 combines with J gene TRBJ2-5; a possible D gene is TRBD1 (5 bases). V lost 5 bases and J lost 1, with 9 bases in between. Germline CDR1 and CDR2: SGHNT and YYREEE (reference sequence). CDR3 length equals 13 residues. This CDR3 reads CASRKDTQETQYF. The CDR3 coding sequence is TGTGCCAGCAGAAAGGACACCCAAGAGACCCAGTACTTC.

The J gene is TRBJ1-2, the V gene TRBV10-3, with 8 bases lining up with TRBD1. Germline V gives CDR1 ENHRY, CDR2 SYGVKD. V shed 9 bases and J 8 bases; nucleotides not matched to a gene: 11. This CDR3 region has 13 residues. CDR3 amino acids: CAINGQGRDGYTF. The DNA of the CDR3 is TGTGCCATAAACGGACAGGGTCGGGACGGCTACACCTTC.

Here the CDR3 reads CASSLGGQGAETQYF. CDR3 nucleotide sequence: TGTGCCAGCAGCTTGGGGGGACAGGGGGCAGAGACCCAGTACTTC. The V and J genes are TRBV5-4 and TRBJ2-5; 12 bases are shared with TRBD1. V was pared by 0 bases and J by 4 bases, with 1 base of the junction left unmatched. CDR3 size: 15 residues. Germline-derived CDR1 and CDR2 are SGHNT and YYREEE (reference sequence).